Detailed here is one TCR beta chain. A read error is likely, as this CDR3 ends without the conserved phenylalanine or tryptophan. This sample stems from a study of tumor-infiltrating lymphocytes in primary liver carcinoma. Unsorted whole blood yielded blood RNA, and germline DNA was extracted as well. The researchers produced TCR beta cDNA from approximately 550 ng total RNA with a constant-region primer. Modified slightly, ARM-PCR produced TCR beta libraries over three nested multiplex PCR rounds. Investigators reported that the first two PCR rounds, at around 10 cycles each, used TRBV1-TRBV30 forward primers with a C-beta reverse primer. TCRdb used MiXCR to reprocess the multiplex PCR reads, holding one entry per CDR3 protein. The table records 330,000 or so distinct CDR3 sequences, 65% of them present only once. The trim removed 6 bases at V and 7 bases at J, leaving 7 bases unmatched. The CDR3 is 14 amino acids. Germline V gene data show CDR1 as MNHNS and CDR2 as SASEGT.

Sequencing used peripheral blood. The origin of this receptor is a man aged 35-49 years with primary liver carcinoma and hepatitis B virus infection. The chain combines TRBV6-1 with TRBJ1-2, with 11 bases lining up with TRBD1. CDR3 in DNA: TGTGCCAGCAGGGAGGGGACAGGGGGTTTTGGCTACACCCTC. This encodes CASREGTGGFGYTL.